Shown below are 8 T cell receptor beta chains from a single sample sequenced in a study of T cells in Graves' hyperthyroidism and ophthalmopathy. TCR beta CDR3 regions were amplified from RNA. HTBI primers were employed in a first-round RT-PCR of the TCR CDR3. TCRdb ran MiXCR on the multiplex PCR reads and lists one entry per CDR3 protein. The sample has over 400,000 distinct CDR3 sequences; about 15% are singletons. The sample was blood. These receptors came from a young man with Graves' ophthalmopathy.

On this clonotype: A clone one base away is much larger, so this may be a read error. The chain is built from TRBV5-1 and TRBJ1-2; 7 bases are shared with TRBD1. Trimming removed 0 bases from V and 4 bases from J; junction bases left unmatched: 6. The V gene's germline CDR1 is SGHRS and CDR2 YFSETQ. This CDR3 spans 15 amino acids. CDR3 protein: CASSLGSGGIYGYTF. The CDR3 bases are TGCGCCAGCAGCTTGGGGTCAGGGGGGATCTATGGCTACACCTTC.

This clonotype was observed many times. The rearrangement joins TRBV11-2 to TRBJ2-5; D perhaps matches TRBD1 (5 bases). The CDR3 is made up of 13 amino acids. In germline, CDR1 is SGHAT, CDR2 FQNNGV. V lost 1 base, J lost 5 bases, and 8 bases lay in between. CDR3 bases: TGTGCCAGCAGCTTAGCAGGGATGGAGACCCAGTACTTC. It translates to CASSLAGMETQYF.

This clonotype has a handful of counts. The gene calls are TRBV20-1 and TRBJ2-5; perhaps TRBD1 as D (7 bases). Germline loops: CDR1 DFQATT, CDR2 SNEGSKA (reference sequence). CDR3 length: 17 amino acids. V was shortened by 1 base and J by 3 bases, with 21 bases between the two germline ends. The CDR3 is CSARASPQGDWKETQYF. DNA for the CDR3: TGCAGTGCTAGAGCCTCCCCTCAGGGGGACTGGAAAGAGACCCAGTACTTC.

There are many counts of this clonotype. This sequence joins TRBV5-1 and TRBJ2-3; tentatively, D is TRBD1 (5 bases). Looked up from germline, CDR1 is SGHRS and CDR2 is YFSETQ. The CDR3 contains 16 residues. V was shortened by 0 bases and J by 4 bases, with 15 bases between the two germline ends. The CDR3 DNA follows: TGCGCCAGCAGCTTGGGACATGGGGCAGCAGCAGATACGCAGTATTTT. Protein sequence: CASSLGHGAAADTQYF.

This clonotype was counted many times. This chain connects TRBV30 to TRBJ1-6; D remains ambiguous. The CDR3 runs 13 residues. Between the trimmed V and J ends, which lost 6 bases and 10 bases, there was a span of 16 bases. Germline CDR1 reads GTSNPN; CDR2 reads SVGIG (reference sequence). CDR3 loop: CACRHLVGSPLHF. As DNA, the CDR3 is TGTGCCTGCAGACACCTCGTGGGGTCACCCCTCCACTTT.

Many counts were recorded for this clonotype. The chain uses TRBV7-9 and TRBJ2-5, with 14 positions matching TRBD2. The CDR3 has 17 residues. Germline V gene data show CDR1 as SEHNR and CDR2 as FQNEAQ (reference sequence). Trimming at V came to 5 bases and at J to 2 bases, leaving 7 bases not matched to a gene. CDR3 DNA: TGTGCCAGCAGCCCGGGGACTAGCGGGGGTCGTCAAGAGACCCAGTACTTC. Protein: CASSPGTSGGRQETQYF.

This clonotype was seen ten or more times. V gene TRBV4-1 combines with J gene TRBJ2-7; 8 nucleotides align to TRBD2. The CDR3 sequence is 16 residues long. Germline V lookup: CDR1 MGHRA, CDR2 YSYEKL. Trimming at V came to 0 bases and at J to 0 bases, leaving 4 bases not matched to a gene. CDR3 in DNA: TGCGCCAGCAGCCAAGATAGCGGGGAAAGCTCCTACGAGCAGTACTTC. This translates into CASSQDSGESSYEQYF.

This clonotype was observed a few times. V usage is TRBV30 and J usage is TRBJ2-7; D is tentatively TRBD1 or TRBD2 (5 bases each). CDR1 is GTSNPN, CDR2 SVGIG, per germline (reference sequence). Trimming left V 1 base short and J 9 bases short, with 19 bases between. The CDR3 consists of 14 residues. In nucleotides, the CDR3 is TGTGCCTGGAGTGGGGCCGGTAGAGGGGATGGGCAGTACTTC. The encoded protein is CAWSGAGRGDGQYF.